This is a list of T cell receptor beta chains from one sample in a study of T cell changes during pregnancy in multiple sclerosis. Method: immunoSEQ multiplex PCR; TCRdb's copy keeps in-frame clones and lacks some. The sample lists tens of thousands of clones; 80% to 95% were seen once. Here the sequenced sample was CD4+ T cells from peripheral blood mononuclear cells, taken after pregnancy. The source is a female donor in good health, enrolled as a control in a pregnancy study. Both conserved end residues are part of each CDR3. D genes are given only for firm matches. Size values are once, few and many counts, or a class for expanded clones, and some rows have none.

CAAGVAGTNTGELFF,TGTGCCGCTGGGGTAGCGGGGACGAACACCGGGGAGCTGTTTTTT,TRBV28,TRBJ2-2,.,TRBD2
CASSLLRDTDYGYTF,TGTGCCAGCAGCTTACTAAGGGACACAGACTATGGCTACACCTTC,TRBV7-9,TRBJ1-2,.,.
CASSLDFGDLNEKLFF,TGTGCCAGCAGCTTAGATTTCGGGGATCTCAATGAAAAACTGTTTTTT,TRBV11-2,TRBJ1-4,.,.
CASSLEGRGSSYNSPLHF,TGTGCCAGCAGCTTGGAAGGGCGGGGCAGCTCCTATAATTCACCCCTCCACTTT,TRBV5-4,TRBJ1-6,.,.
CASSVAGLAGIYEQYF,TGTGCCAGCAGCGTAGCTGGGCTAGCGGGAATCTACGAGCAGTACTTC,TRBV9,TRBJ2-7,.,TRBD2
CAGRAGGGREKLFF,TGTGCCGGCCGCGCAGGGGGCGGAAGGGAAAAACTGTTTTTT,TRBV6-6,TRBJ1-4,once,TRBD1
CASSQVAGAYNEQFF,TGCGCCAGCAGCCAAGTAGCGGGAGCCTACAATGAGCAGTTCTTC,TRBV4-3,TRBJ2-1,.,TRBD2
CSVERGRGETQYF,TGCAGCGTTGAGAGGGGGCGCGGAGAGACCCAGTACTTC,TRBV29-1,TRBJ2-5,.,TRBD1
CASSPSWTGDHQPQHF,TGTGCCAGCTCACCTTCGTGGACAGGGGACCATCAGCCCCAGCATTTT,TRBV18,TRBJ1-5,.,TRBD1
CASSYVRTHGNEQFF,TGTGCCAGCAGTTACGTCCGGACTCACGGCAATGAGCAGTTCTTC,TRBV6-6,TRBJ2-1,.,.
CASSPTGSGNTIYF,TGTGCCAGCTCACCAACGGGGTCTGGAAACACCATATATTTT,TRBV18,TRBJ1-3,.,.
CASSIEQRGPYETQYF,TGTGCCAGTAGTATAGAGCAGCGGGGGCCTTACGAGACCCAGTACTTC,TRBV19,TRBJ2-5,.,TRBD2
CASTNTRPNQPQHF,TGTGCCAGCACCAACACGCGGCCGAATCAGCCCCAGCATTTT,TRBV2,TRBJ1-5,.,.
CASTSGTSGRETQYF,TGTGCCTCAACATCGGGGACTAGCGGAAGGGAGACCCAGTACTTC,TRBV2,TRBJ2-5,.,TRBD2
CASKSGTGHSPLHF,TGTGCCAGTAAGTCCGGGACAGGGCATTCACCCCTCCACTTT,TRBV19,TRBJ1-6,.,TRBD1
CASSLADREYGYTF,TGCGCCAGCAGCTTGGCCGACAGGGAGTATGGCTACACCTTC,TRBV5-1,TRBJ1-2,.,TRBD1
CASSPGTHNQPQHF,TGTGCCAGCTCCCCGGGGACACACAATCAGCCCCAGCATTTT,TRBV18,TRBJ1-5,.,.
CASSSGLAGGVVPDTQYF,TGCGCCAGCAGCTCCGGACTAGCGGGGGGTGTAGTCCCAGATACGCAGTATTTT,TRBV5-1,TRBJ2-3,.,TRBD2
CASSRVSGGYNEQFF,TGTGCCAGCAGCCGTGTTAGCGGGGGGTACAATGAGCAGTTCTTC,TRBV14,TRBJ2-1,.,TRBD2
CASSLHPGDTQYF,TGTGCCAGCAGTTTACATCCCGGGGATACGCAGTATTTT,TRBV6-1,TRBJ2-3,.,.
CASSQVGVWTSGRGTDTQYF,TGTGCCAGCAGCCAAGTCGGGGTGTGGACTAGCGGTAGAGGCACAGATACGCAGTATTTT,TRBV4-2,TRBJ2-3,.,TRBD2
CASSNRGAREQFF,TGCGCCAGCAGCAATCGGGGGGCTCGGGAGCAGTTCTTC,TRBV5-1,TRBJ2-1,once,.
CASSLRREAFF,TGTGCCAGCAGTTTACGGAGGGAAGCTTTCTTT,TRBV28,TRBJ1-1,.,.
CASTVAGGGTDTQYF,TGTGCCAGTACCGTAGCGGGGGGGGGCACAGATACGCAGTATTTT,TRBV19,TRBJ2-3,.,TRBD2
CASRTRATVGYEQYF,TGTGCCAGCCGCACTCGAGCTACAGTGGGCTACGAGCAGTACTTC,TRBV27,TRBJ2-7,.,.
CASSLVSRGNTDTQYF,TGTGCCAGCAGCTTAGTCAGCAGGGGGAACACAGATACGCAGTATTTT,TRBV7-9,TRBJ2-3,.,TRBD1
CASSYGTGKNEQYF,TGTGCCAGCAGTTACGGGACAGGGAAAAACGAGCAGTACTTC,TRBV2,TRBJ2-7,once,TRBD1
CASSLGRGRNQPQHF,TGTGCCAGCAGCTTAGGCAGGGGGAGGAATCAGCCCCAGCATTTT,TRBV7-9,TRBJ1-5,.,TRBD1
CASSSPLAGAYNEQFF,TGTGCCAGCAGTTCGCCTCTAGCGGGGGCCTACAATGAGCAGTTCTTC,TRBV27,TRBJ2-1,.,TRBD2
CAGGTGVNEQFF,TGTGCCGGCGGGACAGGGGTCAATGAGCAGTTCTTC,TRBV6-1,TRBJ2-1,.,TRBD1
CASRPLGQGGTEAFF,TGTGCCAGCAGGCCGTTGGGGCAGGGCGGTACTGAAGCTTTCTTT,TRBV6-1,TRBJ1-1,.,.
CASSFGAGGVRSNYGYTF,TGTGCCAGCAGTTTTGGGGCAGGGGGCGTCAGGTCTAACTATGGCTACACCTTC,TRBV28,TRBJ1-2,.,TRBD1
CASSFTGTGNTGELFF,TGCGCCAGCAGCTTTACCGGGACAGGGAACACCGGGGAGCTGTTTTTT,TRBV5-1,TRBJ2-2,.,TRBD1
CASSYRIGIYGQYF,TGTGCCAGCAGTTACCGGATCGGGATCTACGGGCAGTACTTC,TRBV6-5,TRBJ2-7,.,.
CASSLARGAETQYF,TGCGCCAGCAGCTTGGCTCGGGGGGCGGAGACCCAGTACTTC,TRBV5-1,TRBJ2-5,.,.
CASSPSQAYGTDTQYF,TGTGCCAGCTCACCTTCCCAGGCTTATGGCACAGATACGCAGTATTTT,TRBV18,TRBJ2-3,once,.
CASSKAGFWGETQYF,TGTGCCAGCAGCAAAGCGGGGTTTTGGGGGGAGACCCAGTACTTC,TRBV9,TRBJ2-5,.,TRBD2
CASTATRGRGGYTF,TGTGCCAGTACCGCGACAAGGGGGCGAGGTGGCTACACCTTC,TRBV19,TRBJ1-2,.,TRBD1
CASSLDHVTGGFYGYTF,TGTGCCAGCAGCTTAGATCATGTGACAGGGGGATTTTATGGCTACACCTTC,TRBV11-3,TRBJ1-2,.,TRBD1
CASSLGGQGATDTQYF,TGCGCCAGCAGCTTGGGGGGACAGGGGGCCACAGATACGCAGTATTTT,TRBV5-1,TRBJ2-3,.,TRBD1
CASGQGYTGELFF,TGCGCCAGCGGACAGGGGTACACCGGGGAGCTGTTTTTT,TRBV5-1,TRBJ2-2,few,TRBD1
CASSPPGNTEAFF,TGCGCCAGCAGTCCACCAGGGAACACTGAAGCTTTCTTT,TRBV10-1,TRBJ1-1,.,.
CASSVGGPTETQYF,TGTGCCAGCAGCGTAGGAGGGCCGACGGAGACCCAGTACTTC,TRBV9,TRBJ2-5,.,.
CASSPHTGTDSYEQYF,TGCGCCAGCAGCCCACATACGGGGACAGACTCCTACGAGCAGTACTTC,TRBV5-1,TRBJ2-7,.,TRBD1
CASSQTTMTLNTGELFF,TGTGCCAGCAGCCAAACTACTATGACCCTGAACACCGGGGAGCTGTTTTTT,TRBV5-4,TRBJ2-2,.,.
CASSYSTGNADEQFF,TGTGCCAGCAGTTACTCGACAGGTAATGCCGATGAGCAGTTCTTC,TRBV6-5,TRBJ2-1,.,.